A single sample is the source of the 4 T cell receptor beta chains below, sequenced in a study of shared clonotypes between healthy human individuals. Clones were read by immunoSEQ multiplex PCR, and TCRdb kept only the in-frame ones, dropping some. The sample contains 550,000 to 850,000 clones, around 72% of which appear only once. Sequencing was done on a sample of memory CD4+ T cells sorted from blood. Stated subset: CD45RA-negative fraction. The receptor set was obtained from a woman aged 30 to 39 in good health.

This chain uses TRBV5-1 with TRBJ1-1; D is uncertain. The CDR3 runs to 13 residues. CDR1 and CDR2 from the germline V gene are SGHRS and YFSETQ. Between the trimmed V and J ends, which lost 7 bases and 5 bases, there was a span of 15 bases. This CDR3 is CASASMTGTEAFF. The CDR3 DNA reads TGCGCCAGCGCTTCGATGACCGGAACTGAAGCTTTCTTT.

Comment on this clone: A much larger clone is a single base away; this may be a read error. Other DNA variants within this sample encode the same CDR3. The chain has TRBV5-1 and TRBJ2-1, with TRBD2 identical over 7 bases. Losses at the gene ends were 0 bases for V and 4 bases for J; bases not matched to a gene: 4. Per the germline V gene, CDR1 is SGHRS and CDR2 is YFSETQ. The CDR3 has 15 residues. The CDR3 DNA reads as TGCGCCAGCAGCTTGGCTAGCGGAGCATACAATGAGCAGTTCTTC. Translating gives CASSLASGAYNEQFF.

The CDR3 DNA reads TGTGCCAGTAACAGGGGGAATAGGGAGACCCAGTACTTC. Translation gives CASNRGNRETQYF. The rearrangement joins TRBV28 to TRBJ2-5, with TRBD1 identical over 8 bases. The CDR3 consists of 13 residues. J was trimmed by 5 bases and V by 9 bases; bases with no gene match: 8. Germline V lookup: CDR1 MDHEN, CDR2 SYDVKM.

This rearrangement joins TRBV5-1 to TRBJ2-7; 11 bases line up with TRBD2. The CDR3 is 16 amino acids. Germline loops: CDR1 SGHRS, CDR2 YFSETQ. Trimming took 1 base from V and 2 from J; bases not matched to a gene: 5. CDR3 DNA: TGCGCCAGCAGCTTGCGGCCTAGCGGGAGGCCCTACGAGCAGTACTTC. It is translated as CASSLRPSGRPYEQYF.